These T cell receptor beta chains were read from a single sample in a study of blood T cell repertoires in COVID-19. This table comes from immunoSEQ multiplex PCR, and its TCRdb copy is limited to in-frame clones, with some not included. The table records under 450,000 clones, roughly 87% of them present only once. Sample: PBMCs or T cells enriched from blood (not recorded which). The source is a woman aged 45-59 years who had recovered from COVID-19. CDR3s include the opening cysteine and the closing phenylalanine or tryptophan. A D gene is named only where the DNA matches it firmly. Rows give clone size only sometimes, using once, few, many, or a class for an expanded clone.

J | V | D | size | DNA | CDR3
TRBJ1-5 | TRBV14 | - | - | TGTGCCAGCAGCCAAGGACTCGGCCCCCAGCATTTT | CASSQGLGPQHF
TRBJ2-3 | TRBV6-2/TRBV6-3 | TRBD2 | once | TGTGCCAGCAGTTACATCGGACTAGCGGGTTGGCATCTGGGTACGCAGTATTTT | CASSYIGLAGWHLGTQYF
TRBJ1-1 | TRBV7-9 | - | - | TGTGCCAGCAGCTTATCCCAGGCTCGGGATGAAGCTTTCTTT | CASSLSQARDEAFF
TRBJ1-1 | TRBV5-1 | - | few | TGCGCCAGCAGCATTGGGAGACCGAGAGATGAAGCTTTCTTT | CASSIGRPRDEAFF
TRBJ2-3 | TRBV15 | - | - | TGTGCCACCAGCAGAGATGAGCGCCCCCCGCAGTATTTT | CATSRDERPPQYF
TRBJ1-2 | TRBV4-1 | - | - | TGCGCCAGCAGCCAACCAGGGGATGGTGGCTACACCTTC | CASSQPGDGGYTF
TRBJ1-1 | TRBV18 | - | once | TGTGCCACCCGCGGCGGGACTGCGGGAGAAGCTTTCTTT | CATRGGTAGEAFF
TRBJ1-2 | TRBV28 | - | - | TGTGCCATCCCTACATCGGGTTTGCGGGGCTACACCTTC | CAIPTSGLRGYTF
TRBJ1-1 | TRBV5-1 | - | - | TGCGCCAGCAGCCACAAACAGGGAAAGGTGTTTCCAGAAGTTGAAGCTTTCTTT | CASSHKQGKVFPEVEAFF
TRBJ1-1 | TRBV5-6 | - | - | TGTGCCAGCAGCTTGTCCCCGACAGGCTCCACTGAAGCTTTCTTT | CASSLSPTGSTEAFF
TRBJ1-4 | TRBV9 | - | few | TGTGCCAGCAGCCCCTCAGGACAGTTAAATGAAAAACTGTTTTTT | CASSPSGQLNEKLFF
TRBJ1-3 | TRBV19 | - | - | TGTGCCAGTAATGACATCCCTGGAAACACCATATATTTT | CASNDIPGNTIYF
TRBJ2-2 | TRBV7-2 | TRBD2 | - | TGTGCCAGCAGCTCCCGGACTAGCGGGAGTCTTAACACCGGGGAGCTGTTTTTT | CASSSRTSGSLNTGELFF
TRBJ1-1 | TRBV6-1 | - | - | TGTGCCAGCAGTGATTCCAGGAACACTGAAGCTTTCTTT | CASSDSRNTEAFF
TRBJ1-1 | TRBV7-9 | - | many | TGTGCCAGCAGCTTAGGTCCCGAGGGTCGAACGGGTGAAGCTTTCTTT | CASSLGPEGRTGEAFF
TRBJ2-7 | TRBV5-6 | - | - | TGTGCCAGCAGCCTAGGACAAGGCCCCTACGAGCAGTACTTC | CASSLGQGPYEQYF
TRBJ2-7 | TRBV11-2 | TRBD1 | - | TGTGCCAGCAGCTCTTTAGCAGGGGGTAGCTACGAGCAGTACTTC | CASSSLAGGSYEQYF
TRBJ1-1 | TRBV7-3 | - | - | TGTGCCAGCAGCCCTCAATCGACGGGGACTGAAGCTTTCTTT | CASSPQSTGTEAFF
TRBJ1-1 | TRBV5-6 | TRBD1 | - | TGTGCCAGCAGCTTAACCGGGACAGGGGAGTCTGAAGCTTTCTTT | CASSLTGTGESEAFF
TRBJ2-1 | TRBV6-2/TRBV6-3 | TRBD2 | - | TGTGCCAGCAGCTTCGGGACTACGTACAATGAGCAGTTCTTC | CASSFGTTYNEQFF
TRBJ1-5 | TRBV5-1 | - | - | TGCGCCAGCAGCTTGGGGGGCCTTGATCAGCCCCAGCATTTT | CASSLGGLDQPQHF
TRBJ2-2 | TRBV30 | TRBD2 | - | TGTGCCTGGAGCGGGACTAGCGCCGGGGAGCTGTTTTTT | CAWSGTSAGELFF
TRBJ2-2 | TRBV10-3 | TRBD2 | - | TGTGCCATCAGGACTAGCGGGGCGAACACCGGGGAGCTGTTTTTT | CAIRTSGANTGELFF
TRBJ2-1 | TRBV9 | - | - | TGTGCCAGCAGCGTAAGCCATGAGCAGTTCTTC | CASSVSHEQFF
TRBJ2-6 | TRBV6-2/TRBV6-3 | - | - | TGTGCCAGCAGCGTACGATCGGGAACCGGGGCCAACGTCCTGACTTTC | CASSVRSGTGANVLTF
TRBJ1-2 | TRBV19 | TRBD1 | - | TGTGCCAGTAGTATACGGGACAGTCTTCTGTTTCATGGCTACACCTTC | CASSIRDSLLFHGYTF
TRBJ1-1 | TRBV9 | - | - | TGTGCCAGCAGCGTATCCCCCGTCACTGAAGCTTTCTTT | CASSVSPVTEAFF